This TCR beta chain was identified in a study of shared clonotypes between healthy human individuals (dated by TCRdb to 2019 to 2021). Context from the whole study: A few men and a couple of women, aged 18 to 49 years, made up the cohort. For each donor, CD4 naive and CD4 memory were each run on three plates, CD8 naive on two plates, and CD8 memory on one plate. To estimate repertoire size and how much clonotypes are shared between individuals, the study performed deep sequencing of blood TCR repertoires from a handful of healthy adults. To increase sequencing depth and limit assay-specific biases, different laboratories used diverse techniques to prepare libraries and sequence TCR repertoires. Leukapheresis yielded between about 0.94 and 8.9 billion PBMCs per donor. The full study reports these points: Pairwise subsampling indicated that sequencing depth was expected to affect the degree of clonotype sharing among donors. Rarefaction of sorted-subset datasets indicated incomplete sequencing despite the large sequencing depth. The small number of donors limited the genetic and exposure-history diversity represented. Sampling was restricted to blood, and TCR repertoires in tissue are likely to differ from TCR repertoires in blood. Larger estimated clonotype richness was generally found for naive subsets than for memory subsets. Compared with non-shared clonotypes, the clonotypes found in all four sorted-subset donors had higher generation probabilities. Roughly 5% of naive CD4, 3.5% of naive CD8, roughly 2.4% of memory CD4, and 0.4% of memory CD8 clonotypes were shared across several donors.

A word on this clone: Its antigen is not yet known. No qualities accompany the bases; no much larger clone lies one base away.

TCR CDR3 regions were amplified from genomic DNA by multiplex PCR using the deep immunoSEQ assay. Genomic DNA extracted from each cell subset was distributed evenly over all wells of several immunoSEQ 96-well plates, and each plate served as one replicate. Each replicate PCR for sorted subsets received around 210 ng genomic DNA, equal to tens of thousands of T cell genomes. The purified libraries were quantified using a Qubit 3.0 fluorometer, sized with a Bioanalyzer 2100, and then quantified again using the KAPA Library Quantification kit. Every immunoSEQ 96-well plate was sequenced on a separate single-read 150-cycle Illumina NextSeq 550 flow cell. The authors processed their data as follows. The immunoSEQ output contained only junctional sequences without quality scores, so filtering could not match that applied to full-length reads. Sequences were annotated with PyIR, a Python wrapper for IgBLAST v1.9, and V/J genes and CDR3 were assigned using IMGT germline references. Reads with weak V/J assignments (E-value above 1e-6), missing CDR3, stop codons, out-of-frame junctions, or ambiguous translated residues were removed. A V3J clonotype was defined by an identical inferred V gene, J gene, and CDR3 amino acid sequence. Percentage overlap between repertoires was computed as shared unique clonotypes divided by the size of the smaller repertoire. RTK rarefaction, the Chao1 estimator, and Recon v2.1 estimates of unobserved clonotypes were used to assess repertoire richness. For all TCRbeta clonotypes obtained by the gDNA method from a few donors, generation probabilities were computed with OLGA. The table comes from immuneACCESS by way of TCRdb, which keeps in-frame sequences with V and J called. Part of the clones is missing from these tables; in studies checked, under half for an unresolved V gene and the rest for unknown reasons. V and J calls and clone size are copied from that table; D and trimming were computed from the DNA. This sample lists around 1.1 million clones; 60% to 80% were detected once. The top ten hold about 0.94% of the sample.

Including the terminal cysteine and phenylalanine, the CDR3 comprises 14 residues. Left in the record is the CDR3 DNA by itself, 42 bases read in frame from the first base. The V end gives up 8 bases and the J end 1 base, leaving 10 bases in the junction not matched to a gene. Sequences SQVTM (CDR1) and ANQGSEA (CDR2) are obtained from the germline V gene. Donors were healthy HIV-negative adults with no recently reported acute infections or vaccinations. Every donor was a Caucasian adult living in Nashville, Tennessee, USA. CD4+ T cells were enriched through magnetic negative selection, after which naive cells were positively selected on CD45RA and the remaining negative fraction served as the memory subset. Blood was collected by leukapheresis, and PBMCs were isolated by Ficoll-Histopaque density gradient centrifugation and then cryopreserved in liquid nitrogen vapor phase. Purity and quantity of every magnetically sorted T cell population were checked by analytical flow cytometry. Genomic DNA was isolated from each sorted fraction and quantified by UV absorbance on a Nanodrop 2000c.

This clonotype originated in a young man in good health. Some clones in this sample may be carry-over from other donors' samples. The V and J genes are TRBV29-1 and TRBJ1-1, and TRBD1 matches 7 of the central bases. The specimen sequenced was memory CD4+ T cells from PBMCs. The cell subset or site label corresponds to: CD45RA-negative fraction. The CDR3 loop reads CSHSGGVSNTEAFF. DNA sequence: TGCAGCCACTCAGGGGGGGTTTCGAACACTGAAGCTTTCTTT. This CDR3, with the reference TRBV29-1 and TRBJ1-1 proteins standing in past its ends, gives the full variable domain SAVISQKPSRDICQRGTSLTIQCQVDSQVTMMFWYRQQPGQSLTLIATANQGSEATYESGFVIDKFPISRPNLTFSTLTVSNMSPEDSSIYLCSHSGGVSNTEAFFGQGTRLTVV.